This T cell receptor beta chain was sequenced during a study of OX40 agonist ivuxolimab in advanced cancers. Regarding the research as a whole: Ivuxolimab was a fully human IgG2 agonistic monoclonal antibody targeting the costimulatory receptor OX40 (CD134). Intravenous ivuxolimab was administered to patients every 2 weeks at six dose levels: 0.01, 0.1, 0.3, 1.5, 3 and 10 mg/kg. Of the roughly 54 patients in dose escalation, about 20 had hepatocellular carcinoma, approximately 15 had melanoma, 9 had renal cell carcinoma and 9 had head and neck cancer. In the dose-escalation cohort, approximately 80% of patients were male, and the mean age was 60 years with a range of roughly 20 to 79. Patients were allowed to have had prior anti-PD-1, anti-PD-L1 or anti-CTLA-4 therapy, and 40% of the dose-escalation patients had been treated with checkpoint inhibitors. Partial responses occurred in three dose-escalation patients, of whom one had hepatocellular carcinoma and two had cutaneous melanoma. Peripheral TCRbeta sequencing was intended to test whether TCR sequence diversity was altered and clonal T-cell expansion was caused by ivuxolimab. The paper describes the monotherapy dose-escalation part (N of about 52 patients) of the phase I trial of ivuxolimab. The paper's findings and limits, for the study overall: After ivuxolimab, CD8+ T cells had more expanded clones than CD4+ T cells on average. Which antigens the clonally expanded peripheral T cells were specific for was not determined. Low levels of normalized T-cell clonal expansion were also shown by some nonresponding patients. Partial responders in the 0.1-3.0 mg/kg groups had among the lowest normalized peripheral clonal expansion, especially among CD8+ T cells. At doses of 0.1 to 3.0 mg/kg, clonal expansion of both CD4+ and CD8+ T cells in blood was seen between baseline and week 6.

Patients with a history of autoimmune disease or receiving systemic immunosuppression were excluded from the trial. Peripheral blood for TCR sequencing was collected from all dose cohorts at baseline, on cycle 4 day 1, and on cycle 7 day 1. The samples were drawn from a first-in-human, open-label, multicenter phase I dose-escalation trial of ivuxolimab. The trial enrolled adults with locally advanced or metastatic head and neck squamous cell, hepatocellular, melanoma or renal cell carcinoma. Before TCR sequencing, CD4+ T cells and CD8+ T cells from peripheral blood were sorted into separate populations. This clone is a singleton in its sample. Its antigen is not yet known. Per-base quality was not reported, and no clone a single base away is much larger than it. To sequence the TCRbeta CDR3 region, genomic DNA was isolated from the sorted cells. TCRbeta CDR3 regions were sequenced using the immunoSEQ Assay. TCRdb stores this immuneACCESS table with in-frame sequences only. Part of the clones is absent; in the studies checked, under half of the shortfall reflects unresolved V genes, and no reason is known for the rest. Here the sample has approximately 35,000 clones; roughly 87% occur a single time. The ten largest clones represent more than 30% of the sample.

Counted from cysteine to phenylalanine, this CDR3 has 14 amino acids. The kept DNA is CDR3 alone, 42 bases in frame from the first base. The trim is 4 bases for V and 5 bases for J, with a gap of 11 bases between the germline ends. CDR1 LNHDA and CDR2 SQIVND are derived from the germline V gene (reference sequence). This specimen consisted of CD4+ or CD8+ T cells sorted from blood, obtained in a trial of the OX40 agonist ivuxolimab. The rearrangement joined TRBV19 to TRBJ2-2, with the D gene not clear enough to name. The source is an adult with an advanced solid tumor such as melanoma, head and neck, liver or kidney cancer. The bases read TGTGCCAGTAGTACCAATCTAGGAACCGGGGAGCTGTTTTTT. Translated, it reads CASSTNLGTGELFF. Reference TRBV19 and TRBJ2-2 proteins supply the regions before and after the CDR3; the full variable domain is: DGGITQSPKYLFRKEGQNVTLSCEQNLNHDAMYWYRQDPGQGLRLIYYSQIVNDFQKGDIAEGYSVSREKKESFPLTVTSAQKNPTAFYLCASSTNLGTGELFFGEGSRLTVL.